This T cell receptor (beta chain) was recovered during a study of radiotherapy plus CTLA-4 blockade in lung cancer. The assay was immunoSEQ multiplex PCR, and TCRdb's table has in-frame clones only and misses some. Among approximately 75,000 clones listed, roughly 78% were seen once. CDR3 length equals 18 residues. Unmatched junction bases numbered 14, after V lost 5 bases and J lost 7 bases. Per germline, CDR1 SGHVS and CDR2 FQNEAQ. Study-wide points: In blood, early T cell clone dynamics reportedly predicted response best, together with interferon-beta.

Details on this clone: Antigen unknown.

This receptor was taken from a human donor with non-small cell lung cancer who had a complete response to radiotherapy plus ipilimumab. V and J are TRBV7-8 and TRBJ2-1, with TRBD2 matching 13 bases. The sequences come from peripheral blood, collected from a patient treated with radiotherapy plus ipilimumab. CDR3 in amino acids: CASSRATSGRLSRNEQFF. The CDR3 DNA sequence: TGTGCCAGCAGCCGGGCGACTAGCGGGAGGCTTAGTAGGAATGAGCAGTTCTTC.